This record covers a single T cell receptor beta chain. The source of the sample is a study of control samples from healthy donors and cancer patients. In germline, CDR1 is SGHDT, CDR2 YYEEEE. The CDR3 runs 16 residues. Losses at the gene ends were 3 bases for V and 1 base for J; bases not matched to a gene: 8. The repertoire was sequenced with immunoSEQ multiplex PCR; TCRdb's copy has only in-frame clones and lacks some. Of 100,000 to 150,000 clones listed, 90% were seen once; the top ten hold around 2.5%. This TCR was sampled from a young man in good health. V and J are TRBV5-6 and TRBJ2-3; TRBD2 matches 7 bases. Material: blood. Here the CDR3 DNA reads TGTGCCAGCAGCTCACCACGGGGGGAACGCACAGATACGCAGTATTTT. This translates into CASSSPRGERTDTQYF.